This T cell receptor beta chain was identified in a study of molecular identifiers for immune sequencing clone quantification. This clonotype was detected a few times. Naive CD8 T cells were sorted as CD8+CD4-CCR7+CD45RA+. The use of previously described methods and listed TCR primers produced the bulk TCR libraries. TCRdb reprocessed the PCR reads with MiXCR, giving one entry per CDR3 protein. This table has 40,000 to 65,000 distinct CDR3 sequences, just over 35% appearing once. CDR3 length: 14 amino acids. V was clipped by 1 base and J by 4 bases, with 11 bases between them. Germline-derived CDR1 and CDR2 are SQVTM and ANQGSEA.

This sequence joins TRBV29-1 and TRBJ2-1; no clear D. The specimen was naive CD8+ T cells from blood, with Jurkat cell RNA spiked in. Subset described: FACS-sorted CD8+CD4-CCR7+CD45RA+ naive T cells. This clonotype was obtained from a human donor in good health. Some libraries in this study had Jurkat cell RNA spiked in. The CDR3: CSVEGATPYNEQFF. The CDR3 DNA sequence: TGCAGCGTTGAAGGGGCTACGCCATACAATGAGCAGTTCTTC.